What follows are 25 T cell receptor beta chains derived from one specimen sequenced in a study of cytomegalovirus exposure and HLA in healthy donors. Method: immunoSEQ multiplex PCR; TCRdb's copy keeps in-frame clones and lacks some. The sample comprises 200,000 or so clones, less than 85% of which are singletons, and around 5.6% rests with the top ten. Sequenced sample: PBMCs. These receptors were obtained from a woman aged 18-29 years in good health and CMV-seronegative.

This sequence joins TRBV6-4 and TRBJ2-2; 9 nucleotides match TRBD2. With V trimmed by 4 bases and J by 3 bases, 0 bases remained unmatched. The CDR3 is made up of 14 amino acids. Germline lookup yields CDR1 MRHNA and CDR2 SNTAGT. In nucleotides, the CDR3 is TGTGCCAGCAGTGGACTAGCGGACACCGGGGAGCTGTTTTTT. It encodes CASSGLADTGELFF.

This rearrangement joins TRBV19 to TRBJ1-5; maybe TRBD1 (5 bases). The CDR3 covers 16 residues. Per the germline V gene, CDR1 is LNHDA and CDR2 is SQIVND (reference sequence). The V gene lost 5 bases and the J gene lost 2 bases, with 16 bases spanning the gap. DNA of the CDR3: TGTGCCAGTAGTCCAGCTGGGGGGAAGGGCAATCAGCCCCAGCATTTT. Translation: CASSPAGGKGNQPQHF. Looking up the rest from reference TRBV19 and TRBJ1-5 gives the full variable domain: DGGITQSPKYLFRKEGQNVTLSCEQNLNHDAMYWYRQDPGQGLRLIYYSQIVNDFQKGDIAEGYSVSREKKESFPLTVTSAQKNPTAFYLCASSPAGGKGNQPQHFGDGTRLSIL.

The chain employs TRBV13 and TRBJ2-1, with TRBD2 identical over 10 bases. The trim removed 4 bases at V and 6 bases at J, leaving 6 bases unmatched. Germline values: CDR1 PRHDT, CDR2 FYEKMQ (reference sequence). The CDR3 has 15 residues. This chain's CDR3 is CASSSSGRAFNEQFF. The CDR3 DNA reads as TGTGCCAGCAGCTCGAGCGGGAGGGCCTTCAATGAGCAGTTCTTC.

V is TRBV5-1 and J is TRBJ2-7; D may match TRBD1 or TRBD2 (5 bases each). The CDR3 has 16 amino acids. Germline CDR1 is SGHRS and CDR2 is YFSETQ. V was cut by 0 bases and J by 2 bases, with 15 bases left in between. DNA for the CDR3: TGCGCCAGCAGCTTGGCCGCCGGGACGGGAACCTACGAGCAGTACTTC. As protein: CASSLAAGTGTYEQYF.

The V and J genes are TRBV7-3 and TRBJ2-7; 7 bases agree with TRBD2. Germline V CDR1 and CDR2: SGHTA, FQGTGA. The CDR3 runs to 14 residues. Trimming cost V 5 bases and J 0 bases; bases outside gene matches: 4. CDR3 sequence reads: CASSAGGSSYEQYF. The CDR3 DNA is TGTGCCAGCAGCGCCGGCGGGAGCTCCTACGAGCAGTACTTC.

V usage is TRBV9 and J usage is TRBJ1-2; D remains unclear. The V gene lost 0 bases and the J gene lost 4 bases, with 4 bases spanning the gap. The length of the CDR3 is 12 residues. Germline CDR1 reads SGDLS; CDR2 reads YYNGEE. CDR3 sequence reads: CASSVDGYGYTF. CDR3 in DNA: TGTGCCAGCAGCGTAGATGGCTATGGCTACACCTTC.

The V gene is TRBV2, the J gene TRBJ1-5, with 9 nucleotides matching TRBD1. The CDR3 length is 15 residues. Germline CDR1 is SNHLY and CDR2 is FYNNEI. The ends lost 6 bases at V and 6 bases at J; junction bases unmatched: 9. Written as DNA, the CDR3 is TGTGCCAGCAGACCCGACAGGGGGGCAGGTCAGCCCCAGCATTTT. Its protein product is CASRPDRGAGQPQHF.

V and J are TRBV4-2 and TRBJ2-1; D is unresolved. The germline gives CDR1 LGHNA, CDR2 YNFKEQ. The V and J ends lost 2 bases and 6 bases respectively, with 11 bases between them. The CDR3 runs to 14 residues. The CDR3 nucleotides are TGTGCCAGCAGCCAACGACCCGTCGGCAATGAGCAGTTCTTC. Translated: CASSQRPVGNEQFF.

The chain joins TRBV25-1 to TRBJ2-7; tentatively, D is TRBD1 (5 bases). The length of the CDR3 is 15 residues. Trimming took 6 bases from V and 1 from J, leaving 16 bases between them. The germline V gene encodes CDR1 MGHDK and CDR2 SYGVNS. The CDR3 loop is CASSSGNPGSYEQYF. The CDR3 DNA follows: TGTGCCAGCAGCTCAGGGAACCCTGGATCCTACGAGCAGTACTTC.

The rearrangement links TRBV10-2 to TRBJ1-4; TRBD1 is a possible D gene (5 bases). This CDR3 is built from 13 residues. The V end was cut by 7 bases, the J end by 8 bases, with 14 bases between. From germline, CDR1 is WSHSY and CDR2 SAAADI. Here the CDR3 reads CASKGTIGEKLFF. CDR3 nucleotide sequence: TGCGCCAGCAAGGGGACGATAGGGGAAAAACTGTTTTTT.

The CDR3 DNA sequence: TGTGCCACCGCGAGCGGTTGGAAGCAGTACTTC. Translated: CATASGWKQYF. The V call is TRBV11-2, the J call TRBJ2-7; a weak D match, TRBD2 (5 bases). The CDR3 extends over 11 amino acids. V was trimmed by 10 bases and J by 8 bases, leaving 15 bases between them. CDR1 and CDR2 (germline): SGHAT, FQNNGV.

The rearrangement links TRBV5-1 to TRBJ1-1, with TRBD1 matching 8 bases. Germline V gene sequence: CDR1 SGHRS, CDR2 YFSETQ. The ends lost 3 bases at V and 1 base at J; junction bases unmatched: 5. CDR3 length equals 15 residues. The CDR3 is CASSSTGQANTEAFF. The CDR3 DNA follows: TGCGCCAGCAGCTCGACGGGACAGGCGAACACTGAAGCTTTCTTT.

The chain recombines TRBV7-9 with TRBJ1-2; TRBD1 might be the D (5 bases). This CDR3 comprises 15 residues. CDR1 is SEHNR, CDR2 FQNEAQ, per germline (reference sequence). V was pared by 5 bases and J by 4 bases, with 17 bases between. The CDR3 reads CASSPGGSMGYGYTF. The CDR3 nucleotides read TGTGCCAGCAGCCCGGGGGGATCCATGGGCTATGGCTACACCTTC.

The gene calls are TRBV28 and TRBJ1-6; no clear D gene. Germline CDR1 reads MDHEN; CDR2 reads SYDVKM. The V gene lost 6 bases and the J gene lost 5 bases, with 8 bases spanning the gap. The CDR3 extends over 13 amino acids. The CDR3 sequence is CASRRHHNSPLHF. The CDR3 DNA is TGTGCCAGCAGAAGACACCATAATTCACCCCTCCACTTT. Looking up the rest from reference TRBV28 and TRBJ1-6 gives the full variable domain: DVKVTQSSRYLVKRTGEKVFLECVQDMDHENMFWYRQDPGLGLRLIYFSYDVKMKEKGDIPEGYSVSREKKERFSLILESASTNQTSMYLCASRRHHNSPLHFGNGTRLTVT.

The chain links TRBV4-1 to TRBJ1-4; no definite D call. The CDR3 is made up of 15 amino acids. Looked up from germline, CDR1 is MGHRA and CDR2 is YSYEKL. Trimming removed 3 bases from V and 8 bases from J, with 16 bases in between. CDR3 residues: CASSHRAGRVEKLFF. Here the CDR3 DNA reads TGCGCCAGCAGCCACCGAGCCGGGCGGGTAGAAAAACTGTTTTTT.

J is TRBJ1-1 and V is TRBV7-9, with TRBD1 matching 8 bases. V gave up 5 bases and J gave up 2 bases; unmatched junction bases: 7. Germline V gives CDR1 SEHNR, CDR2 FQNEAQ (reference sequence). The CDR3 is made up of 15 amino acids. CDR3 bases: TGTGCCAGCAGCATGTCCGGGACAGGTAACACTGAAGCTTTCTTT. As protein: CASSMSGTGNTEAFF.

The V and J genes are TRBV7-6 and TRBJ2-5, with D unresolved. The V end lost 2 bases, the J end lost 5 bases, and 6 bases lay between the germline ends. Germline CDR1 SGHVS, CDR2 FNYEAQ. There are 12 residues in the CDR3. CDR3 nucleotides: TGTGCCAGCAGCTTAAGTGAGGAGACCCAGTACTTC. Its translation is CASSLSEETQYF.

The chain uses TRBV6-1 and TRBJ2-1, with 7 bases fitting TRBD2. Germline CDR1 reads MNHNS; CDR2 reads SASEGT. Trimming removed 8 bases from V and 6 bases from J; junction bases left unmatched: 10. The CDR3 length is 14 residues. The CDR3 region is CASRFLGGGNEQFF. DNA for the CDR3: TGTGCCAGCCGATTTCTGGGGGGGGGCAATGAGCAGTTCTTC.

The gene calls are TRBV5-5 and TRBJ2-3, with 12 bases fitting TRBD2. The CDR3 totals 15 residues. Trimming at V came to 7 bases and at J to 2 bases, leaving 5 bases not matched to a gene. From germline, CDR1 is SGHKS and CDR2 YYEKEE (reference sequence). CDR3 amino acids: CASGLAGLHTDTQYF. In DNA form, the CDR3 reads TGTGCCAGCGGACTAGCGGGGCTCCACACAGATACGCAGTATTTT.

This chain joins TRBV15 and TRBJ2-1, with 9 bases fitting TRBD1. After removal of 2 bases from V and 2 bases from J, the junction contained 4 bases not matched to a gene. Germline CDR1 and CDR2: LNHNV and YYDKDF (reference sequence). This CDR3 is built from 16 residues. The chain's CDR3 is CATSRRDRAAYNEQFF. In nucleotides, the CDR3 is TGTGCCACCAGCAGACGGGACAGGGCCGCCTACAATGAGCAGTTCTTC.

This clone has a count of ten or more. The J gene is TRBJ2-6, the V gene TRBV27, with unresolved D. The V end lost 5 bases, the J end lost 0 bases, and 14 bases lay between the germline ends. The CDR3 consists of 17 residues. Germline values: CDR1 MNHEY, CDR2 SMNVEV (reference sequence). CDR3 residues: CASSPLRKASGANVLTF. The CDR3 nucleotides are TGTGCCAGCAGTCCCCTGCGGAAAGCCTCTGGGGCCAACGTCCTGACTTTC.

The V gene is TRBV29-1, the J gene TRBJ1-2, with TRBD1 as a possible D gene (5 bases). Germline V CDR1 and CDR2: SQVTM, ANQGSEA. V shed 6 bases and J shed 4 bases, with 15 bases lying between them. The CDR3 extends over 13 amino acids. Written as DNA, the CDR3 is TGCAGCGTGCAAATCAGGGATGTCTATGGCTACACCTTC. Protein: CSVQIRDVYGYTF.

The chain couples TRBV4-2 to TRBJ1-5; no firm D call. The CDR3 has 12 amino acids. Trimming shortened V by 3 bases and J by 16 bases, and 16 bases separated the two germline ends. Germline loops: CDR1 LGHNA, CDR2 YNFKEQ. CDR3 nucleotides: TGTGCCAGCAGCCAGGGAGGAGTAGCGTTACATTTT. Residues: CASSQGGVALHF.

The V and J genes are TRBV6-5 and TRBJ2-3; 7 bases align to TRBD2. Germline V gene sequence: CDR1 MNHEY, CDR2 SVGAGI. Trimming at V came to 6 bases and at J to 1 base, leaving 7 bases not matched to a gene. CDR3 size: 15 residues. The CDR3 region is CASSPTSARTDTQYF. CDR3 DNA sequence: TGTGCCAGCAGCCCCACTAGCGCCCGCACAGATACGCAGTATTTT.

This clone was seen a single time. The chain uses TRBV28 and TRBJ2-7; 7 nucleotides agree with TRBD1. CDR3 length: 16 residues. Trimming took 4 bases from V and 0 from J; bases not matched to a gene: 9. Germline lookup yields CDR1 MDHEN and CDR2 SYDVKM. Here the CDR3 reads CASSSPGQPSSYEQYF. Written as DNA, the CDR3 is TGTGCCAGCAGTTCCCCGGGACAGCCATCCTCCTACGAGCAGTACTTC.